Below are 8 T cell receptor beta chains sequenced from a single sample in a study of cytomegalovirus exposure and HLA in healthy donors. The assay was immunoSEQ multiplex PCR, and TCRdb's table has in-frame clones only and misses some. The table shows 65,000 to 80,000 clones, with about 93% occurring only once. The sequenced sample was PBMCs. Receptors originate from a woman aged 18-29 years in good health and CMV-seronegative.

The J gene is TRBJ1-2, the V gene TRBV29-1, with TRBD1 identical over 10 bases. The CDR3 totals 15 residues. The trim removed 3 bases at V and 6 bases at J, leaving 10 bases unmatched. Germline CDR1 and CDR2: SQVTM and ANQGSEA. The chain's CDR3 is CSVDHGQGVSHGYTF. CDR3 nucleotides: TGCAGCGTTGACCACGGACAGGGGGTTTCGCATGGCTACACCTTC.

This clone was detected only once. The genes are TRBV29-1 and TRBJ2-3; 7 bases are shared with TRBD1. Germline V gives CDR1 SQVTM, CDR2 ANQGSEA. With 7 bases clipped from V and 0 bases from J, the junction kept 10 bases outside the gene matches. There are 15 residues in the CDR3. CDR3 bases: TGCAGCGCCGACGCGGACAGGAGTAGCACAGATACGCAGTATTTT. This codes for CSADADRSSTDTQYF.

The chain employs TRBV6-1 and TRBJ2-1; the D gene is possibly TRBD2 (6 bases). The germline V gene has CDR1 MNHNS and CDR2 SASEGT. V was shortened by 7 bases and J by 3 bases, with 10 bases between the two germline ends. The CDR3 is made up of 13 amino acids. This chain's CDR3 is CASTGGNYNEQFF. Written as DNA, the CDR3 is TGTGCCAGCACCGGGGGTAACTACAATGAGCAGTTCTTC.

The rearrangement links TRBV4-1 to TRBJ2-7; the match to TRBD1 covers 7 bases. Germline CDR1 reads MGHRA; CDR2 reads YSYEKL. Trimming took 1 base from V and 1 from J; bases not matched to a gene: 4. The CDR3 contains 15 residues. In DNA form, the CDR3 reads TGCGCCAGCAGCCAAGGCCGACAGGGTTCCTACGAGCAGTACTTC. This translates into CASSQGRQGSYEQYF.

This chain connects TRBV5-1 to TRBJ1-1; TRBD1 might be the D (6 bases). CDR3 length: 15 residues. Germline assignment: CDR1 SGHRS and CDR2 YFSETQ. V lost 0 bases to trimming and J lost 2 bases, with 11 bases between them. The CDR3 sequence: CASSLEPGANTEAFF. CDR3 DNA: TGCGCCAGCAGCTTGGAGCCAGGGGCAAACACTGAAGCTTTCTTT.

J is TRBJ2-3 and V is TRBV6-1; 7 bases align to TRBD2. The germline V gene encodes CDR1 MNHNS and CDR2 SASEGT. V lost 4 bases, J lost 4 bases, and 5 bases stayed unmatched. This CDR3 spans 14 amino acids. The CDR3 here is CASSVGGGADTQYF. CDR3 sequence (DNA): TGTGCCAGCAGTGTTGGGGGAGGGGCAGATACGCAGTATTTT.

This clone appeared a single time. The genes are TRBV7-6 and TRBJ2-2; D possibly corresponds to TRBD2 (6 bases). The CDR3 consists of 18 residues. The germline V and J ends were trimmed by 5 bases and 0 bases, with 19 bases remaining between them. In germline, CDR1 is SGHVS, CDR2 FNYEAQ. The CDR3 sequence: CASSPAVWGETNTGELFF. CDR3 nucleotide sequence: TGTGCCAGCAGCCCGGCTGTTTGGGGGGAGACGAACACCGGGGAGCTGTTTTTT.

This sequence joins TRBV6-5 and TRBJ1-2; 9 positions match TRBD1. J was trimmed by 0 bases and V by 5 bases; bases with no gene match: 1. The CDR3 sequence is 14 residues long. Germline V CDR1 and CDR2: MNHEY, SVGAGI. The CDR3 DNA reads as TGTGCCAGCAGTCGGGACAGGGCTAACTATGGCTACACCTTC. It codes for CASSRDRANYGYTF.